Following are 26 T cell receptor beta chains from one sample sequenced in a study of blood T cell repertoires in COVID-19. The table came from immunoSEQ multiplex PCR; TCRdb's copy has only in-frame clones and leaves some out. The data show over 20,000 clones, roughly 89% seen once. Source material: peripheral blood. These receptors were taken from a man aged 65 to 85 with active COVID-19.

The chain couples TRBV7-6 to TRBJ2-3; tentative D call: TRBD2 (6 bases). The CDR3 length is 15 residues. Germline CDR1 is SGHVS and CDR2 is FNYEAQ. The germline V and J ends were trimmed by 1 base and 5 bases, with 13 bases remaining between them. This CDR3 is CASSLGGARGDTQYF. CDR3 nucleotide sequence: TGTGCCAGCAGCTTAGGCGGGGCACGCGGAGATACGCAGTATTTT.

The chain joins TRBV2 to TRBJ1-4; 7 nucleotides align to TRBD1. The CDR3 contains 14 residues. Germline V gene data show CDR1 as SNHLY and CDR2 as FYNNEI. J was trimmed by 5 bases and V by 4 bases; bases with no gene match: 4. CDR3 protein: CASSAGRGNEKLFF. DNA for the CDR3: TGTGCCAGCAGTGCCGGCAGGGGGAATGAAAAACTGTTTTTT.

The chain uses TRBV21-1 and TRBJ1-4. TRBV21-1 is described as a pseudogene. The length of the CDR3 is 13 residues. In DNA, the CDR3 is TGTGCCCCCTACGCGGGGGCTAGTGAAAAACTGTTTTTT. Protein product: CAPYAGASEKLFF.

The chain employs TRBV9 and TRBJ2-1, with 11 nucleotides matching TRBD2. The CDR3 has 17 amino acids. After removal of 0 bases from V and 5 bases from J, the junction contained 7 bases not matched to a gene. Germline V gives CDR1 SGDLS, CDR2 YYNGEE. In nucleotides, the CDR3 is TGTGCCAGCAGCGTAGCTTCTAGCGGGAGGCAAAACAATGAGCAGTTCTTC. It codes for CASSVASSGRQNNEQFF.

This clone was detected only a few times. The gene calls are TRBV24-1 and TRBJ2-5, with D unclear. The V and J ends lost 1 base and 2 bases respectively, with 10 bases between them. Germline V gives CDR1 KGHDR, CDR2 SFDVKD. The CDR3 sequence is 15 residues long. CDR3 region: CATSDFLGRQETQYF. In DNA, the CDR3 is TGTGCCACCAGTGATTTTCTGGGCAGGCAAGAGACCCAGTACTTC.

The genes are TRBV19 and TRBJ2-7; 10 nucleotides agree with TRBD2. Trimming at V came to 7 bases and at J to 5 bases, leaving 5 bases not matched to a gene. The V gene's germline CDR1 is LNHDA and CDR2 SQIVND (reference sequence). The CDR3 totals 13 residues. CDR3 DNA sequence: TGTGCCAGTACATTAGCGGGGGGCGACGAGCAGTACTTC. This sequence encodes CASTLAGGDEQYF.

A single count supports this clone. The rearrangement links TRBV11-3 to TRBJ2-3; 9 bases align to TRBD2. Germline CDR1 is SGHNT and CDR2 is YENEEA. The ends lost 0 bases at V and 0 bases at J; junction bases unmatched: 4. The CDR3 is 17 residues long. The CDR3 region has the DNA TGTGCCAGCAGCTTAGAGGCTAGCGGGACTAGCACAGATACGCAGTATTTT. This sequence encodes CASSLEASGTSTDTQYF.

The chain combines TRBV18 with TRBJ1-1; D unresolved. CDR1 and CDR2 from the germline V gene are KGHSH and LQKENI. V was cut by 1 base and J by 3 bases, with 12 bases left in between. There are 15 residues in the CDR3. The CDR3 loop reads CASSPLRMDYTEAFF. The CDR3, as DNA: TGTGCCAGCTCACCACTCAGGATGGATTACACTGAAGCTTTCTTT.

The V call is TRBV9, the J call TRBJ2-1; D possibly corresponds to TRBD1 (6 bases). Trimming cost V 0 bases and J 2 bases, with 12 bases left between them. The CDR3 is made up of 16 amino acids. In germline, CDR1 is SGDLS, CDR2 YYNGEE. In DNA, the CDR3 is TGTGCCAGCAGCGTAGGGGGGCGGAGCGCCTACAATGAGCAGTTCTTC. Translating it yields CASSVGGRSAYNEQFF. The complete variable domain, with remaining parts taken from reference TRBV9 and TRBJ2-1, reads DSGVTQTPKHLITATGQRVTLRCSPRSGDLSVYWYQQSLDQGLQFLIQYYNGEERAKGNILERFSAQQFPDLHSELNLSSLELGDSALYFCASSVGGRSAYNEQFFGPGTRLTVL.

The chain uses TRBV18 and TRBJ2-5; D gene unclear. Germline CDR1 KGHSH, CDR2 LQKENI. This CDR3 is 13 amino acids long. Deletions cut 1 base from V and 1 base from J, with 4 bases between. Here the CDR3 DNA reads TGTGCCAGCTCACCACGGGCCCAAGAGACCCAGTACTTC. Its translation is CASSPRAQETQYF.

This rearrangement joins TRBV6-5 to TRBJ1-1; D is undetermined. V lost 4 bases and J 13 bases, leaving 10 bases between the germline ends. Germline assignment: CDR1 MNHEY and CDR2 SVGAGI. This CDR3 has 10 residues. CDR3 region: CASSSPRGFF. The DNA for the CDR3 is TGTGCCAGCAGTTCCCCCCGGGGTTTCTTT.

The chain joins TRBV30 to TRBJ2-3; 7 positions agree with TRBD2. Germline-derived CDR1 and CDR2 are GTSNPN and SVGIG (reference sequence). CDR3 length: 15 residues. V lost 4 bases and J lost 3; bases outside the gene matches: 10. The CDR3 DNA is TGTGCCTGGAATGTGGGGGGGAGGGCTACAGATACGCAGTATTTT. Amino acids: CAWNVGGRATDTQYF.

The chain has TRBV2 and TRBJ1-1; D gene uncertain. CDR1 is SNHLY and CDR2 is FYNNEI in the germline V gene. Trimming took off 3 bases at V and 0 bases at J, with 8 bases between the two ends. This CDR3 comprises 14 residues. The DNA for the CDR3 is TGTGCCAGCAGTGATCCGGGGATGAACACTGAAGCTTTCTTT. This translates into CASSDPGMNTEAFF.

By frequency in the sample, this clone is medium-sized. CDR3 amino acids: CASSLQESSYNEQFF. The CDR3 region has the DNA TGTGCCAGCAGCTTACAGGAAAGCTCCTACAATGAGCAGTTCTTC. The rearrangement uses TRBV7-3 and TRBJ2-1; D is uncertain. The CDR3 has 15 residues. V gave up 2 bases and J gave up 0 bases, with 8 bases separating them. Germline V lookup: CDR1 SGHTA, CDR2 FQGTGA.

The chain is built from TRBV4-1 and TRBJ1-1, with 9 bases fitting TRBD1. Germline CDR1 is MGHRA and CDR2 is YSYEKL. After removal of 2 bases from V and 8 bases from J, the junction contained 6 bases not matched to a gene. This CDR3 is 14 amino acids long. CDR3 sequence reads: CASSQTSQGAEAFF. The CDR3 DNA follows: TGCGCCAGCAGCCAAACATCACAGGGGGCCGAAGCTTTCTTT.

This chain links TRBV7-8 with TRBJ1-6; 7 bases agree with TRBD1. The V gene end was trimmed by 5 bases and the J gene end by 10 bases; junction bases not matched to a gene: 11. Germline V CDR1 and CDR2: SGHVS, FQNEAQ. The CDR3 runs to 15 residues. The CDR3 sequence is CASSGRQGGESPLHF. Written as DNA, the CDR3 is TGTGCCAGCAGCGGACGACAGGGAGGAGAGTCACCCCTCCACTTT.

V usage is TRBV3-1 (or the pseudogene TRBV3-2) and J usage is TRBJ2-7; 16 bases agree with TRBD2. The trim removed 4 bases at V and 1 base at J, leaving 1 base unmatched. CDR3 size: 16 residues. The germline V gene has CDR1 LGHDT and CDR2 YNNKEL (reference sequence). CDR3 sequence reads: CASSRGLAGGSYEQYF. CDR3 nucleotides: TGTGCCAGCAGCCGGGGACTAGCGGGAGGGTCCTACGAGCAGTACTTC.

The chain employs TRBV6-2 or TRBV6-3 and TRBJ2-7; D gene unclear. Germline V gene sequence: CDR1 MNHEY, CDR2 SVGEGT. Between the trimmed V and J ends, which lost 2 bases and 5 bases, there was a span of 10 bases. This CDR3 has 13 amino acids. CDR3 sequence: CASSYDRYHEQYF. DNA for the CDR3: TGTGCCAGCAGTTACGATCGGTATCACGAGCAGTACTTC.

The chain employs TRBV7-2 and TRBJ2-6, with a tentative D call TRBD1 (6 bases). Germline V gene sequence: CDR1 SGHTA, CDR2 FQGNSA. V was shortened by 6 bases and J by 5 bases, with 14 bases between the two germline ends. The CDR3 extends over 15 amino acids. The CDR3 DNA follows: TGTGCCAGCAGTCTTCACAGGGATCGGGCCAACGTCCTGACTTTC. Encoded protein: CASSLHRDRANVLTF.

V is TRBV7-2 and J is TRBJ2-5; D is undetermined. Germline CDR1 is SGHTA and CDR2 is FQGNSA. Deletions cut 2 bases from V and 4 bases from J, with 8 bases between. The CDR3 runs to 13 residues. CDR3 amino acids: CASSLRQRETQYF. The CDR3 nucleotides are TGTGCCAGCAGCTTACGCCAGCGAGAGACCCAGTACTTC.

The chain couples TRBV19 to TRBJ2-5; 7 bases align to TRBD1. Germline loops: CDR1 LNHDA, CDR2 SQIVND (reference sequence). V was pared by 10 bases and J by 2 bases, with 7 bases of the junction left unmatched. The CDR3 runs to 13 residues. In DNA, the CDR3 is TGTGCCACTACTCGACAGGGACAAGAGACCCAGTACTTC. This gives the protein CATTRQGQETQYF. The whole variable domain, filled in from reference TRBV19 and TRBJ2-5, reads DGGITQSPKYLFRKEGQNVTLSCEQNLNHDAMYWYRQDPGQGLRLIYYSQIVNDFQKGDIAEGYSVSREKKESFPLTVTSAQKNPTAFYLCATTRQGQETQYFGPGTRLLVL.

This clone has just a few counts. The V gene is TRBV30, the J gene TRBJ2-1; 8 bases line up with TRBD1. Germline trimming cut 4 bases from V and 5 bases from J; bases unmatched to any gene: 10. The germline CDR1 and CDR2 sequences are GTSNPN and SVGIG (reference sequence). The CDR3 is 15 amino acids. The CDR3 sequence is CAWINDRGQDNEQFF. CDR3 DNA: TGTGCCTGGATAAACGACAGGGGCCAAGACAATGAGCAGTTCTTC.

The chain carries TRBV7-3 and TRBJ2-3; a weak D match, TRBD2 (7 bases). Germline lookup yields CDR1 SGHTA and CDR2 FQGTGA. V was cut by 2 bases and J by 5 bases, with 20 bases left in between. This CDR3 has 17 amino acids. CDR3 sequence reads: CASSLWGGAGERDTQYF. The CDR3 nucleotides read TGTGCCAGCAGCTTATGGGGGGGGGCGGGGGAGCGAGATACGCAGTATTTT.

The genes are TRBV30 and TRBJ1-5; maybe TRBD1 (6 bases). Trimming removed 5 bases at V and 1 base at J, with 12 bases between. The V gene's germline CDR1 is GTSNPN and CDR2 SVGIG (reference sequence). The CDR3 extends over 14 amino acids. CDR3: CAWAQGRSNQPQHF. The CDR3 bases are TGTGCCTGGGCCCAGGGGAGAAGCAATCAGCCCCAGCATTTT.

The genes are TRBV11-1 and TRBJ2-5; 13 bases are a match to TRBD2. Trimming at V came to 5 bases and at J to 2 bases, leaving 5 bases not matched to a gene. In germline, CDR1 is SGHAT, CDR2 FQDESV (reference sequence). This CDR3 is 16 amino acids long. CDR3 sequence (DNA): TGTGCCAGCAGCCCACTAGCGGGGGGGTTTCAAGAGACCCAGTACTTC. Amino acids: CASSPLAGGFQETQYF. Using reference TRBV11-1 and TRBJ2-5 for the parts outside the CDR3, the full variable domain is EAEVAQSPRYKITEKSQAVAFWCDPISGHATLYWYRQILGQGPELLVQFQDESVVDDSQLPKDRFSAERLKGVDSTLKIQPAELGDSAMYLCASSPLAGGFQETQYFGPGTRLLVL.

The table lists this clone with a count of one. The chain has TRBV3-1 (or the pseudogene TRBV3-2) and TRBJ2-5, with D perhaps matching TRBD2 (5 bases). V lost 0 bases and J 0 bases, leaving 8 bases between the germline ends. The CDR3 length is 15 residues. Per germline, CDR1 LGHDT and CDR2 YNNKEL (reference sequence). The CDR3 is CASSQEQTNQETQYF. The CDR3 nucleotides are TGTGCCAGCAGCCAAGAGCAGACTAACCAAGAGACCCAGTACTTC.